This T cell receptor beta chain was recovered during a study of T cells in Graves' hyperthyroidism and ophthalmopathy. Study-level information: It was at initial diagnosis, before any treatment, that peripheral blood was collected. Regarding the study as a whole: Blood shared most expanded thyroid clonotypes above 0.001.

Stable Graves' hyperthyroidism meant no ophthalmopathy progression within 18 months. PBMCs were derived from under 13 ml fresh peripheral blood. Points on this clonotype: Its antigen is not known.

Amplification yielded TCR beta CDR3 regions, with RNA transcripts as the source. Primed by the HTBI set, a first-round RT-PCR was run on the TCR CDR3. TCRdb recomputed calls from the multiplex PCR reads with MiXCR, one row per CDR3 protein. The sample lists about 200,000 distinct CDR3 sequences, around 18% occurring once. V was cut by 1 base and J by 8 bases, with 12 bases left in between. CDR3 size: 14 residues. CDR1 is MGHRA and CDR2 is YSYEKL in the germline V gene. The gene calls are TRBV4-1 and TRBJ1-5; no clear D. This sequence was found in a man in his forties with Graves' hyperthyroidism. Sequenced sample: blood. The CDR3 here is CASSQVYSRKPQHF. CDR3 sequence (DNA): TGCGCCAGCAGCCAAGTGTATAGCCGAAAGCCCCAGCATTTT.